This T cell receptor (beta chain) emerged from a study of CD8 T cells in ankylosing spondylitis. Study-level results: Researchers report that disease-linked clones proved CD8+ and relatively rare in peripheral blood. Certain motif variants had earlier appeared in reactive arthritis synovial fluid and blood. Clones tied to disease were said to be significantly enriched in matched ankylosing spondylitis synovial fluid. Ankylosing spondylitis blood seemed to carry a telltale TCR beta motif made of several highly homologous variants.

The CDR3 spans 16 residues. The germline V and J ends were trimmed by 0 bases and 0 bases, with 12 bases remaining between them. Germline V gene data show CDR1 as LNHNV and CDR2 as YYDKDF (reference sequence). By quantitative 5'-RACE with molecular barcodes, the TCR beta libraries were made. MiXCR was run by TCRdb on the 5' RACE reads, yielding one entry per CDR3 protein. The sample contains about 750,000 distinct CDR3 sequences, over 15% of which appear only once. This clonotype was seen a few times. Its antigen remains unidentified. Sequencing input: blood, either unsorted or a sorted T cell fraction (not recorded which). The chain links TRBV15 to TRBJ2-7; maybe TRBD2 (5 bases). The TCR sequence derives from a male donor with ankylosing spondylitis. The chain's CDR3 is CATSRDGVLTSYEQYF. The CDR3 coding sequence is TGTGCCACCAGCAGAGACGGGGTCCTTACCTCCTACGAGCAGTACTTC.